These 22 T cell receptor beta chains were all obtained from the same sample, sequenced in a study of neurological immune-mediated disorders. TCRdb passed the 5' RACE reads through MiXCR, listing each CDR3 protein once. Altogether about 38,000 distinct CDR3 sequences are present, more than 4.5% being singletons, with the ten largest covering roughly 9%. The sample comprised CD4+ T cells from blood. These receptors came from a man between 18 and 29 years old in good health.

At least ten counts were recorded for this clonotype. This sequence joins TRBV6-5 and TRBJ1-5; no reliable D call. The CDR3 contains 15 residues. Germline values: CDR1 MNHEY, CDR2 SVGAGI. V lost 0 bases to trimming and J lost 2 bases, with 8 bases between them. The CDR3: CASSYSAAGNQPQHF. CDR3 DNA: TGTGCCAGCAGTTACTCGGCCGCCGGCAATCAGCCCCAGCATTTT.

This clonotype was recorded many times. The rearrangement links TRBV12-3 or TRBV12-4 to TRBJ2-3; 8 nucleotides match TRBD2. The CDR3 sequence is 14 residues long. The V and J ends lost 1 base and 6 bases, in that order; junction bases with no gene match: 3. The CDR3 nucleotides read TGTGCCAGCAGTTTAGTAGCGGGGCTGGATACGCAGTATTTT. Its protein is CASSLVAGLDTQYF.

This clonotype has ten or more counts. The chain combines TRBV6-5 with TRBJ1-2; no firm D call. Trimming removed 4 bases at V and 4 bases at J, with 10 bases between. Germline V lookup: CDR1 MNHEY, CDR2 SVGAGI. This CDR3 region has 13 residues. The CDR3 spells CASSSGSLYGYTF. The CDR3 DNA follows: TGTGCCAGCAGTTCCGGGAGCCTCTATGGCTACACCTTC.

This clonotype was picked up many times. The gene calls are TRBV27 and TRBJ2-7; a possible D gene is TRBD1 (5 bases). Per the germline V gene, CDR1 is MNHEY and CDR2 is SMNVEV (reference sequence). V lost 6 bases, J lost 2 bases, and 17 bases lay in between. This CDR3 is built from 15 residues. CDR3 sequence (DNA): TGTGCCAGCAGCTCATCCGGACATAACGCCTACGAGCAGTACTTC. It is translated as CASSSSGHNAYEQYF.

This clonotype came up many times. The V gene is TRBV20-1, the J gene TRBJ1-1; TRBD1 matches at 8 bases. Germline CDR1 reads DFQATT; CDR2 reads SNEGSKA (reference sequence). The junction had 8 bases not matched to a gene; V was cut back by 3 bases and J by 8 bases. CDR3 length equals 13 residues. As DNA, the CDR3 is TGCAGTGCTAGTCCAGGGGGCGTTTGGGAAGCTTTCTTT. It is translated as CSASPGGVWEAFF.

The sample holds many counts of this clonotype. This chain connects TRBV12-3 or TRBV12-4 to TRBJ1-1, with TRBD1 matching 10 bases. This CDR3 region has 14 residues. V lost 4 bases and J lost 3; bases outside the gene matches: 2. The CDR3: CASSWGTGDTEAFF. CDR3 coding DNA: TGTGCCAGCAGTTGGGGGACAGGGGACACTGAAGCTTTCTTT.

This clonotype has more than one count but fewer than ten. The chain couples TRBV20-1 to TRBJ1-1; tentative D call: TRBD1 (6 bases). Germline assignment: CDR1 DFQATT and CDR2 SNEGSKA (reference sequence). CDR3 size: 10 residues. The CDR3 nucleotides read TGCAGAGGGGGGAGTACTGAAGCTTTCTTT. Protein product: CRGGSTEAFF.

This clonotype occurred many times. The chain has TRBV5-1 and TRBJ2-5; D is possibly TRBD2 (6 bases). Trimming removed 4 bases from V and 2 bases from J, with 12 bases in between. The germline V gene encodes CDR1 SGHRS and CDR2 YFSETQ. The length of the CDR3 is 14 residues. CDR3 protein: CASSREPSQETQYF. DNA of the CDR3: TGCGCCAGCAGCCGGGAGCCGAGTCAAGAGACCCAGTACTTC. Based on the CDR3 plus reference TRBV5-1 and TRBJ2-5, the full variable domain is KAGVTQTPRYLIKTRGQQVTLSCSPISGHRSVSWYQQTPGQGLQFLFEYFSETQRNKGNFPGRFSGRQFSNSRSEMNVSTLELGDSALYLCASSREPSQETQYFGPGTRLLVL.

This clonotype occurred many times. The chain is built from TRBV15 and TRBJ1-1, with D unresolved. Germline V CDR1 and CDR2: LNHNV, YYDKDF (reference sequence). The CDR3 loop spans 12 amino acids. V was trimmed by 4 bases and J by 3 bases, leaving 6 bases between them. The CDR3 spells CATSIIYTEAFF. The CDR3 DNA is TGTGCCACCAGCATCATATACACTGAAGCTTTCTTT.

This clonotype was counted many times. The chain joins TRBV23-1 to TRBJ2-7; TRBD1 aligns across 9 bases. TRBV23-1 is labeled an ORF, and its function is uncertain. The CDR3 consists of 17 residues. J gave up 6 bases and V 5 bases, and 17 bases lay outside the gene matches. The CDR3 coding sequence is TGCGCCAGCAGTAGACGGGACAGGGTCACCTGGGGGGCCGAGCAGTACTTC. Amino acids: CASSRRDRVTWGAEQYF.

This clonotype appeared many times. The chain recombines TRBV5-6 with TRBJ2-3; D gene unclear. From germline, CDR1 is SGHDT and CDR2 YYEEEE. This CDR3 spans 15 amino acids. Deletions cut 1 base from V and 6 bases from J, with 15 bases between. The CDR3 protein is CASSLKRGIADTQYF. The DNA for the CDR3 is TGTGCCAGCAGCTTGAAGCGTGGTATCGCGGATACGCAGTATTTT. Drawing the rest from reference TRBV5-6 and TRBJ2-3, the complete variable domain is DAGVTQSPTHLIKTRGQQVTLRCSPKSGHDTVSWYQQALGQGPQFIFQYYEEEERQRGNFPDRFSGHQFPNYSSELNVNALLLGDSALYLCASSLKRGIADTQYFGPGTRLTVL.

Ten or more counts support this clonotype. The chain combines TRBV5-1 with TRBJ1-5; 8 nucleotides align to TRBD1. Germline CDR1 SGHRS, CDR2 YFSETQ. Losses at the gene ends were 2 bases for V and 5 bases for J; bases not matched to a gene: 6. The CDR3 spans 15 residues. The DNA for the CDR3 is TGCGCCAGCAGCTTTGGTGGGACAGGAGATCAGCCCCAGCATTTT. This translates into CASSFGGTGDQPQHF.

This clonotype has a count of ten or more. The genes are TRBV18 and TRBJ1-1; no clear D. V lost 0 bases and J lost 2, with 4 bases in between. Germline CDR1 KGHSH, CDR2 LQKENI. The CDR3 sequence is 13 residues long. The CDR3 here is CASSPPINTEAFF. Here the CDR3 DNA reads TGTGCCAGCTCACCACCGATTAACACTGAAGCTTTCTTT.

This clonotype came up many times. The V gene is TRBV5-1, the J gene TRBJ2-5; perhaps TRBD1 as D (6 bases). V was clipped by 0 bases and J by 4 bases, with 13 bases between them. Germline V gene lookup returns CDR1 SGHRS and CDR2 YFSETQ. This CDR3 spans 15 amino acids. The CDR3 nucleotides are TGCGCCAGCAGCTTGGCCAGGGGTGAGCTAGAGACCCAGTACTTC. As protein: CASSLARGELETQYF. The full variable domain, in which reference TRBV5-1 and TRBJ2-5 provide the parts outside the CDR3, is KAGVTQTPRYLIKTRGQQVTLSCSPISGHRSVSWYQQTPGQGLQFLFEYFSETQRNKGNFPGRFSGRQFSNSRSEMNVSTLELGDSALYLCASSLARGELETQYFGPGTRLLVL.

This clonotype was counted a few times. V gene TRBV6-6 combines with J gene TRBJ1-2, with a tentative D call TRBD1 (5 bases). The ends were cut back, 3 bases at V and 1 base at J, with 12 bases in the middle. The germline V gene encodes CDR1 MNHNY and CDR2 SVGAGI (reference sequence). The CDR3 is 15 amino acids. The CDR3 loop is CASSYHGTDNYGYTF. In nucleotides, the CDR3 is TGTGCCAGCAGTTATCACGGGACGGATAACTATGGCTACACCTTC.

This clonotype showed up just a few times. This could be a read error, since a much larger clone is one nucleotide away. The rearrangement links TRBV7-2 to TRBJ2-3, with D tentatively TRBD2 (5 bases). Germline CDR1 is SGHTA and CDR2 is FQGNSA. CDR3 length: 17 residues. Trimming cost V 3 bases and J 0 bases, with 16 bases left between them. The CDR3 coding sequence is TGTGCCAGCAGCTTTCTCGGAGTAGCGATAAGCACAGATACGCAGTATTTT. Its protein product is CASSFLGVAISTDTQYF.

This clonotype was seen many times. J is TRBJ2-7 and V is TRBV28; D unresolved. The length of the CDR3 is 12 residues. The V and J ends lost 1 base and 3 bases respectively, with 4 bases between them. Germline lookup yields CDR1 MDHEN and CDR2 SYDVKM. CDR3 residues: CASSLLGYEQYF. Written as DNA, the CDR3 is TGTGCCAGCAGTTTATTGGGCTACGAGCAGTACTTC.

This clonotype has at least ten counts. This chain connects TRBV16 to TRBJ1-5; 9 bases align to TRBD1. The CDR3 spans 16 residues. V lost 4 bases to trimming and J lost 2 bases; unmatched junction nucleotides: 6. Germline values: CDR1 KGHSY, CDR2 FQNENV. Written as DNA, the CDR3 is TGTGCCAGCAGCCCCTGGGACAGGGTGGGCAATCAGCCCCAGCATTTT. The encoded protein is CASSPWDRVGNQPQHF.

This clonotype showed up many times. This chain connects TRBV7-2 to TRBJ2-7; 8 nucleotides agree with TRBD1. Trimming removed 5 bases from V and 6 bases from J; junction bases left unmatched: 6. The length of the CDR3 is 13 residues. Germline CDR1 is SGHTA and CDR2 is FQGNSA. DNA of the CDR3: TGTGCCAGCAGCCTGGACAGGGAAGGCGAGCAGTACTTC. It yields the protein CASSLDREGEQYF.

This clonotype came up many times. The J gene is TRBJ2-4, the V gene TRBV25-1; 9 nucleotides match TRBD1. Trimming at V came to 4 bases and at J to 8 bases, leaving 15 bases not matched to a gene. The CDR3 runs 17 residues. The V gene's germline CDR1 is MGHDK and CDR2 SYGVNS. CDR3 residues: CASSAEPGQGGRDIQYF. The DNA for the CDR3 is TGTGCCAGCAGTGCAGAACCGGGACAGGGTGGGCGAGACATTCAGTACTTC.

At least ten counts were recorded for this clonotype. This chain uses TRBV29-1 with TRBJ1-2, with 9 positions matching TRBD1. Germline V gene data show CDR1 as SQVTM and CDR2 as ANQGSEA. The CDR3 runs 12 residues. Trimming took 7 bases from V and 8 from J; bases not matched to a gene: 8. The CDR3 reads CSDGQGSRGYTF. In nucleotides, the CDR3 is TGCAGCGACGGACAGGGGTCCCGGGGCTACACCTTC.

This clonotype came up many times. J is TRBJ1-1 and V is TRBV5-1, with unresolved D. CDR3 length equals 13 residues. V lost 0 bases and J 1 base, leaving 4 bases between the germline ends. Germline CDR1 is SGHRS and CDR2 is YFSETQ. The CDR3 DNA reads TGCGCCAGCAGCTTGGCAGCGAACACTGAAGCTTTCTTT. It specifies CASSLAANTEAFF.